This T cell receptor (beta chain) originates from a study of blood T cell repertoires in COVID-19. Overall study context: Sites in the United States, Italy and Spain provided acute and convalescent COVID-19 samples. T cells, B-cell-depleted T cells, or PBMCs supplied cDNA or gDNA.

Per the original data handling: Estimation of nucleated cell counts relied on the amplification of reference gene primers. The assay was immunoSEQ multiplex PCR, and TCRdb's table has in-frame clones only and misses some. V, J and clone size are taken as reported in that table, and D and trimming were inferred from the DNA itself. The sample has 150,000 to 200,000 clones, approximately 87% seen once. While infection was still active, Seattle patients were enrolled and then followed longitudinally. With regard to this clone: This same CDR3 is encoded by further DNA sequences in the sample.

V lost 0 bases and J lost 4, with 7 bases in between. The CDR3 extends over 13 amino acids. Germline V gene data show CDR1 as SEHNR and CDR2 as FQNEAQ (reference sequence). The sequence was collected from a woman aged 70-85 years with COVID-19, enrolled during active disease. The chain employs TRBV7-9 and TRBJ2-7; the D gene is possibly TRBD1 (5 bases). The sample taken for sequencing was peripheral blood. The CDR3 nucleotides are TGTGCCAGCAGCTTAGCCCGGACATACGAGCAGTACTTC. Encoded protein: CASSLARTYEQYF.